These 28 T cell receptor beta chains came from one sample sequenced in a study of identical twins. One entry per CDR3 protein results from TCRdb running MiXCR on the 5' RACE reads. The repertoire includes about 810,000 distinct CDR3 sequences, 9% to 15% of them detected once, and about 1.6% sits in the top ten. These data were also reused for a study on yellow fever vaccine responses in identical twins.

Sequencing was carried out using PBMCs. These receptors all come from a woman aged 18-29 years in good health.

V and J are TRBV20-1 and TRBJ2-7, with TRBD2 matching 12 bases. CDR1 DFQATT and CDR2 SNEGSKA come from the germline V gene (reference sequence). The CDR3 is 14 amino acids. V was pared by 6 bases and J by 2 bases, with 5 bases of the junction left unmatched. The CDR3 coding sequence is TGCAGTGCCCAGACTAGCGGGGGCACCTACGAGCAGTACGTC. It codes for CSAQTSGGTYEQYV.

CDR3 coding DNA: TGTGCCATCAGTGACACAGTCAATCAGCCCCAGCATTTT. This sequence encodes CAISDTVNQPQHF. The rearrangement uses TRBV10-3 and TRBJ1-5, with D unclear. CDR1 is ENHRY, CDR2 SYGVKD, per germline. This CDR3 is built from 13 residues. V was clipped by 3 bases and J by 3 bases, with 6 bases between them.

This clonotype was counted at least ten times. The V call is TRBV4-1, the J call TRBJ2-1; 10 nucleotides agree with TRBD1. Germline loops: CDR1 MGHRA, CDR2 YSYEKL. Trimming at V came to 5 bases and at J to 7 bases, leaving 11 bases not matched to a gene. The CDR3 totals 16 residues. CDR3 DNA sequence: TGCGCCAGCAGCTACTCCGGGACAGGGGTCGGGAATGAGCAGTTCTTC. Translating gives CASSYSGTGVGNEQFF.

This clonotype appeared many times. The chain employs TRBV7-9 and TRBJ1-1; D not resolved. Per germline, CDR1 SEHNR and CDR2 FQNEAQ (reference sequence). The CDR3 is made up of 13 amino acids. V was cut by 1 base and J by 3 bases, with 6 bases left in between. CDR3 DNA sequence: TGTGCCAGCAGCTTAGAGGTAGACACTGAAGCTTTCTTT. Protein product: CASSLEVDTEAFF.

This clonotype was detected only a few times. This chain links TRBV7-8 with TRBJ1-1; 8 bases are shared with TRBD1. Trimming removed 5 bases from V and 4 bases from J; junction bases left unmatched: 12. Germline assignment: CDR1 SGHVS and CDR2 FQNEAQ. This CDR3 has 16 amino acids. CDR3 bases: TGTGCCAGCAGCCTCGGACAGGGAGGGAGGGCCACTGAAGCTTTCTTT. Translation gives CASSLGQGGRATEAFF.

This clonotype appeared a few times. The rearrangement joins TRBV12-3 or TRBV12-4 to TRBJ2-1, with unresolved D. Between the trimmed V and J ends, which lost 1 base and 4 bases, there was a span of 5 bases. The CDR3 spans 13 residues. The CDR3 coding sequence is TGTGCCAGCAGTTTAGTAAATTACAATGAGCAGTTCTTC. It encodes CASSLVNYNEQFF.

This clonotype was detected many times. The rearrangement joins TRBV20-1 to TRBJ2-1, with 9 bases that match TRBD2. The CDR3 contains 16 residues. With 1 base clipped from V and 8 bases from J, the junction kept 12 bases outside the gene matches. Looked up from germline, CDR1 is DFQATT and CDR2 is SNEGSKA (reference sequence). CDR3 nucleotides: TGCAGTGCTAGAGGGCTAGCGGGATTTAGTGACGATGAGCAGTTCTTC. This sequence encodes CSARGLAGFSDDEQFF.

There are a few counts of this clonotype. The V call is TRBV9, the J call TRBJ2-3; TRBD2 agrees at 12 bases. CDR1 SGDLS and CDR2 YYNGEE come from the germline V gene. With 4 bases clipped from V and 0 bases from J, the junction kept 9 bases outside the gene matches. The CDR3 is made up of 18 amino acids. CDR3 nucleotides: TGTGCCAGCAGCCAATCCCTAGCGGGAGGGCCGAGCACAGATACGCAGTATTTT. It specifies CASSQSLAGGPSTDTQYF.

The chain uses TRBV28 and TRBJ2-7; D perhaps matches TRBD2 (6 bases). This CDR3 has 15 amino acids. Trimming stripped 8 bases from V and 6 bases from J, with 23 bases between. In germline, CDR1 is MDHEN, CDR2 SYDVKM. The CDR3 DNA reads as TGTGCCAGCGCACAGACGGGGACTCTCTTGAGCGAGCAGTACGTC. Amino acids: CASAQTGTLLSEQYV.

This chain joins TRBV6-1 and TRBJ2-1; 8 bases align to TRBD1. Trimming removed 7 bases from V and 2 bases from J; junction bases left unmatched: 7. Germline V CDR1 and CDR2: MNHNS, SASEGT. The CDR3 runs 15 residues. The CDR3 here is CASTDRGMPYNEQFF. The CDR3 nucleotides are TGTGCCAGCACCGACAGGGGTATGCCCTACAATGAGCAGTTCTTC.

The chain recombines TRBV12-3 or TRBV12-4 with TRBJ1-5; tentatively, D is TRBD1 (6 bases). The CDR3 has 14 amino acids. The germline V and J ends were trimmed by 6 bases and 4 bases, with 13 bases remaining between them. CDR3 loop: CASRLGGLNQPQHF. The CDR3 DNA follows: TGTGCCAGCAGACTCGGGGGGCTGAATCAGCCCCAGCATTTT.

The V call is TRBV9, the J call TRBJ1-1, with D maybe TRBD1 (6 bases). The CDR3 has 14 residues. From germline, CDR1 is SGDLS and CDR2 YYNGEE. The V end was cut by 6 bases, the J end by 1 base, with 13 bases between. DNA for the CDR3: TGTGCCAGCACCTTAGAAGGGGGGAACACTGAAGCTTTCTTT. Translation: CASTLEGGNTEAFF.

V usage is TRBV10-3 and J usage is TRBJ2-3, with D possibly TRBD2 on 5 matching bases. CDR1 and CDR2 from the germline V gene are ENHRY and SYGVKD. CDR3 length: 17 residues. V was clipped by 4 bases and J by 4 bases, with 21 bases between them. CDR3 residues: CAISGAVGSAGADTQYF. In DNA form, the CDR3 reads TGTGCCATCAGTGGAGCCGTTGGCAGTGCGGGTGCAGATACGCAGTATTTT.

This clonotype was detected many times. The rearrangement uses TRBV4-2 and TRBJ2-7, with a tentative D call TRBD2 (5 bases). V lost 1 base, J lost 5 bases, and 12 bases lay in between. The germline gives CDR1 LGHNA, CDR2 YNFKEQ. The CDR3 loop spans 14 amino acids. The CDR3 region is CASSQGSSFDEQYF. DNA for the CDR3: TGTGCCAGCAGCCAAGGATCTAGCTTTGACGAGCAGTACTTC.

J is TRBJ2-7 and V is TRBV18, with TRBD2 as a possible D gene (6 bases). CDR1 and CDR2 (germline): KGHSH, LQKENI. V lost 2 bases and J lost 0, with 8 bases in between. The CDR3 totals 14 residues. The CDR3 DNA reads TGTGCCAGCTCACCAACTAGCCACTCCTACGAGCAGTACTTC. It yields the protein CASSPTSHSYEQYF.

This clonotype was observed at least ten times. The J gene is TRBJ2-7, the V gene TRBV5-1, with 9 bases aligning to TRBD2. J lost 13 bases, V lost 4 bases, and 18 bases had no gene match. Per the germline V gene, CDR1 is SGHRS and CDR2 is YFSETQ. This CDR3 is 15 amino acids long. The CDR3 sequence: CASSLQDNIAGVNYF. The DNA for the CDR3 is TGCGCCAGCAGCCTGCAGGATAATATAGCGGGAGTCAACTACTTC.

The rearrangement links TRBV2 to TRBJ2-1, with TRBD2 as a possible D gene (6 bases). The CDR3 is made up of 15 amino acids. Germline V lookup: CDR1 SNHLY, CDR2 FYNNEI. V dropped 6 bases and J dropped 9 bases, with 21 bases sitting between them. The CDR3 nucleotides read TGTGCCAGCAGGGCCTCCTCTGTATCCGGGAGTGAGCAGTTCTTC. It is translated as CASRASSVSGSEQFF.

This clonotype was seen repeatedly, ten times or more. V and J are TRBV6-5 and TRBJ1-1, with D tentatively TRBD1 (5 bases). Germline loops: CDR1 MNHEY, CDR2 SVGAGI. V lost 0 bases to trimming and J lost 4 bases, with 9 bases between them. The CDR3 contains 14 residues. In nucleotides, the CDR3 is TGTGCCAGCAGTTACTCCCGTGGGGGCACTGAAGCTTTCTTT. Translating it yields CASSYSRGGTEAFF.

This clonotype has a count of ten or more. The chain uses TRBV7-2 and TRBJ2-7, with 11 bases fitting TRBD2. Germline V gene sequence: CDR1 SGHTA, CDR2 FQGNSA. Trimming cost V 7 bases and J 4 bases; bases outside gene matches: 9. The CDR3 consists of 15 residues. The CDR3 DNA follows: TGTGCCAGCACCGAAGGACTAGCGGGCATGTACGAGCAGTACTTC. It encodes CASTEGLAGMYEQYF.

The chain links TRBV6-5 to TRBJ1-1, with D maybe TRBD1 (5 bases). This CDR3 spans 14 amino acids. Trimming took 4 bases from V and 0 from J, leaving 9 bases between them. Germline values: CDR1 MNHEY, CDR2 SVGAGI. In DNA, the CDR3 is TGTGCCAGCAGTTGGCCGGGACTGAACACTGAAGCTTTCTTT. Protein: CASSWPGLNTEAFF.

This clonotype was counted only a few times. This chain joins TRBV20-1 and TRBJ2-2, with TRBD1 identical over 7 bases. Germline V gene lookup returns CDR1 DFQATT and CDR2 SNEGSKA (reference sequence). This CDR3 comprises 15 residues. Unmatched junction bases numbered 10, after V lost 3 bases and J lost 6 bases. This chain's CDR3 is CSARLPRGLAGELFF. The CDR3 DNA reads TGCAGTGCTAGGCTGCCTAGGGGGCTTGCCGGGGAGCTGTTTTTT.

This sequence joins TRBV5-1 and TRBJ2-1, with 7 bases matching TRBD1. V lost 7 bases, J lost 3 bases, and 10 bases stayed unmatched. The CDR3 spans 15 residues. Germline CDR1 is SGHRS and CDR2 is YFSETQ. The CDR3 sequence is CASRRGTALYNEQFF. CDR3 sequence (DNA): TGCGCCAGCCGACGAGGGACAGCCCTCTACAATGAGCAGTTCTTC.

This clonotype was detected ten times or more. As DNA, the CDR3 is TGTGCCAGCAGCGGGGGTACAGACCTAACCCAAGAGACCCAGTACTTC. It encodes CASSGGTDLTQETQYF. V is TRBV12-3 or TRBV12-4 and J is TRBJ2-5; D might be TRBD2 (6 bases). Trimming stripped 6 bases from V and 1 base from J, with 18 bases between. This CDR3 is 16 amino acids long.

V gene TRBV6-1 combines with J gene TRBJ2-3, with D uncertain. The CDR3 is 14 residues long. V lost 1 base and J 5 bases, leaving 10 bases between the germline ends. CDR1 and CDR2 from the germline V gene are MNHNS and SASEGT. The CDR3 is CASSEVDLQDTQYF. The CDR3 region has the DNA TGTGCCAGCAGTGAAGTGGACCTCCAAGATACGCAGTATTTT.

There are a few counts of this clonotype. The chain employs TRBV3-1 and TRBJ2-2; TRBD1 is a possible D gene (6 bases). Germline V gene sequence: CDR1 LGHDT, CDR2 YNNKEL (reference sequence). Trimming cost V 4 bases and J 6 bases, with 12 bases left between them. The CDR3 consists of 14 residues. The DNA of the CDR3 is TGTGCCAGCAGCCCTGCAACAGGGTCCGGGGAGCTGTTTTTT. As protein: CASSPATGSGELFF.

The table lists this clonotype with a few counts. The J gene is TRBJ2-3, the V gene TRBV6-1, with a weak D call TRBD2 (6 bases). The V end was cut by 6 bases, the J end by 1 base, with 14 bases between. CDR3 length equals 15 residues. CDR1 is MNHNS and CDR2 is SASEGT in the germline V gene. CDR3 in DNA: TGTGCCAGCAGACGGGGGTCCGGGGGCACAGATACGCAGTATTTT. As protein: CASRRGSGGTDTQYF.

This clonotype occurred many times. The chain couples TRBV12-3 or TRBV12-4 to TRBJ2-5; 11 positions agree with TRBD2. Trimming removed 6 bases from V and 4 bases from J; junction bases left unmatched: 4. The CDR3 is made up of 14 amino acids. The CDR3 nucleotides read TGTGCCAGCAGACGAGGACTAGCGGGAGAGACCCAGTACTTC. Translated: CASRRGLAGETQYF.

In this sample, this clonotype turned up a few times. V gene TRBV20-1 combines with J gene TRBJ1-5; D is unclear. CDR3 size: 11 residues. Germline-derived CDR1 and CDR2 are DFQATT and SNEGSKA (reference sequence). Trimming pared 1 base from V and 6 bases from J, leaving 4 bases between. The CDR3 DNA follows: TGCAGTGCTAGAGGAGCTCAGCCCCAGCATTTT. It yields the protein CSARGAQPQHF.